This is a list of T cell receptor beta chains from one sample in a study of CD8 T cells in ankylosing spondylitis. TCRdb re-called the 5' RACE reads through MiXCR, storing one row per CDR3 protein. The table includes around 35,000 distinct CDR3 sequences, 13% detected once. Source material: synovial fluid, either unsorted or a sorted T cell fraction (not recorded which). These TCRs come from a male donor with ankylosing spondylitis. The CDR3 runs from the conserved cysteine through the conserved F or W. D genes are given only for firm matches. Size is omitted from some rows. Given values are once, few, many or a class for expanded clones.

TGTGCCAGCTCACCACCGGAATACAATGAGCAGTTCTTC,CASSPPEYNEQFF,many,TRBJ2-1,-,TRBV18
TGTGCCAGCAGTGAAGCTAGGGGCGTCTCCTACGAGCAGTACTTC,CASSEARGVSYEQYF,few,TRBJ2-7,-,TRBV2
TGTGCCTGGAGTGTCGGGTCCGGGGAGCTGTTTTTT,CAWSVGSGELFF,-,TRBJ2-2,-,TRBV30
TGCAGTGCTAGGGTGGTGAGCTCTGGAAACACCATATATTTT,CSARVVSSGNTIYF,-,TRBJ1-3,-,TRBV20-1
TGTGCCAGCAGCGCCGAAAGGGAGGGGGAAAAACTGTTTTTT,CASSAEREGEKLFF,many,TRBJ1-4,-,TRBV9
TGCAGCGTTGAGGGGTGGCCGGGACTAGCGGGAGGCCCCTCCTACAATGAGCAGTTCTTC,CSVEGWPGLAGGPSYNEQFF,few,TRBJ2-1,TRBD2,TRBV29-1
TGTGCCAGCAGCTTATATTGGACAGGGGGCGATGAGCAGTACTTC,CASSLYWTGGDEQYF,few,TRBJ2-7,TRBD1,TRBV7-9
TGTGCCAGCGCTACGGACTTGAACACTGAAGCTTTCTTT,CASATDLNTEAFF,many,TRBJ1-1,-,TRBV5-5
TGTGCCAGTAGTATAGATGGCTACAATGAGCAGTTCTTC,CASSIDGYNEQFF,many,TRBJ2-1,-,TRBV19
TGTGCCAGCACCCATCGGGACAGGTTCGATGAGCAGTTCTTC,CASTHRDRFDEQFF,-,TRBJ2-1,TRBD1,TRBV7-9
TGTGCCAGCAGCTTGGCCGACGGGCAGGGAAACACTGAAGCTTTCTTT,CASSLADGQGNTEAFF,many,TRBJ1-1,-,TRBV5-6
TGTGCCAGCAGTTTAGAGACAGGGCTTGAGACCCAGTACTTC,CASSLETGLETQYF,medium-sized,TRBJ2-5,TRBD1,TRBV12-3/TRBV12-4
TGCAGTGTCTCGGACAGGGAAAATTCACCCCTCCACTTT,CSVSDRENSPLHF,-,TRBJ1-6,TRBD1,TRBV20-1
TGCAGCGTGCCCGATTCACTAGCGGGAGGGCCCTACAATGAGCAGTTCTTC,CSVPDSLAGGPYNEQFF,many,TRBJ2-1,TRBD2,TRBV29-1